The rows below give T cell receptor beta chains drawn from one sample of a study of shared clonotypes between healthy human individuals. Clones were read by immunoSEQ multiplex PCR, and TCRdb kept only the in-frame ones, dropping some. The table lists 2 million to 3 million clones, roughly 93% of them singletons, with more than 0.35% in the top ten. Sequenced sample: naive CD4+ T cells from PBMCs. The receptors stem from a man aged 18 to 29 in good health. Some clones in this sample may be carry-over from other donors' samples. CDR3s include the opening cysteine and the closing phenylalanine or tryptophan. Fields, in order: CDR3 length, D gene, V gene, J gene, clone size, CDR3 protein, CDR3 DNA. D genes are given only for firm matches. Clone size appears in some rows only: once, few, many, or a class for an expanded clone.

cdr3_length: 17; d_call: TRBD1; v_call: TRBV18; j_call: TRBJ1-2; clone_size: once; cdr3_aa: CASSPIQGGETLYGYTF; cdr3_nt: TGTGCCAGCTCACCTATTCAGGGGGGGGAGACCCTCTATGGCTACACCTTC
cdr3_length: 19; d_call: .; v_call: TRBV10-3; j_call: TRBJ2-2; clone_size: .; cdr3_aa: CAISDPRGRVGAFTGELFF; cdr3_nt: TGTGCCATCAGTGACCCTAGAGGACGGGTTGGGGCTTTCACCGGGGAGCTGTTTTTT
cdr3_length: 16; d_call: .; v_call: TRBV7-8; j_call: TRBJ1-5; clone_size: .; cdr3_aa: CASSFLGHGINQPQHF; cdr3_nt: TGTGCCAGCAGCTTTCTTGGACACGGAATTAATCAGCCCCAGCATTTT
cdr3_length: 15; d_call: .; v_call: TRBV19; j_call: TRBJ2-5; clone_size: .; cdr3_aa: CASSLGEDFWGTQYF; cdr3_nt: TGTGCCAGTAGTCTGGGGGAAGACTTTTGGGGGACCCAGTACTTC
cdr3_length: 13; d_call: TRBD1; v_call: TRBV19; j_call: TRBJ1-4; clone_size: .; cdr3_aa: CASTDRGFEKLFF; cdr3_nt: TGTGCCAGTACCGACAGGGGTTTCGAAAAACTGTTTTTT
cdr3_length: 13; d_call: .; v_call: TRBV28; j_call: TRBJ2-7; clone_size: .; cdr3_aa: CASSRATESEQYF; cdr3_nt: TGTGCCAGCAGCCGCGCGACGGAGTCGGAGCAGTACTTC
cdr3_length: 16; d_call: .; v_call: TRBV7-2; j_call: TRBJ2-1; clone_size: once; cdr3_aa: CASSLGHGYAGIEQFF; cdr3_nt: TGTGCCAGCAGCTTAGGACACGGATATGCTGGGATTGAGCAGTTCTTC
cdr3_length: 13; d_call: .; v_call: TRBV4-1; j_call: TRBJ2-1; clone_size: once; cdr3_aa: CASSQVPASLLFF; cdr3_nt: TGCGCCAGCAGCCAAGTTCCGGCTAGCCTTCTGTTCTTC
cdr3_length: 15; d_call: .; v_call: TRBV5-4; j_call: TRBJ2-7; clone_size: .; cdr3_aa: CASSVRDGSSYEQYF; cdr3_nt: TGTGCCAGCAGCGTACGGGACGGCAGCTCCTACGAGCAGTACTTC
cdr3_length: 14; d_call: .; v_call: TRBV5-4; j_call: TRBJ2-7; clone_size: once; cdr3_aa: CASSLVGVPYEQYF; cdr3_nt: TGTGCCAGCAGCTTGGTAGGGGTACCCTACGAGCAGTACTTC
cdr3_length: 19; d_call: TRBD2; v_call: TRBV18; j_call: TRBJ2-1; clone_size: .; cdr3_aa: CASSPSSGWTSGSYNEQFF; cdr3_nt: TGTGCCAGCTCACCAAGTTCGGGTTGGACTAGCGGGAGCTACAATGAGCAGTTCTTC
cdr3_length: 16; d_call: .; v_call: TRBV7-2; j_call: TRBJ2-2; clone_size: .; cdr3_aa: CASSPAGGRDTGELFF; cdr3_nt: TGTGCCAGCAGCCCAGCCGGAGGGCGAGACACCGGGGAGCTGTTTTTT
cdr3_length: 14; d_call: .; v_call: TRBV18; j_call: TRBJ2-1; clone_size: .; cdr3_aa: CASSLGREVNEQFF; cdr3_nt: TGTGCCAGCTCCCTGGGGCGGGAAGTGAATGAGCAGTTCTTC
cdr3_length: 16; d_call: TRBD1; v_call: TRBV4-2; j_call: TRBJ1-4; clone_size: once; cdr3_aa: CASSLKGQGASEKLFF; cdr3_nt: TGTGCCAGCAGCCTAAAAGGACAGGGGGCGAGTGAAAAACTGTTTTTT
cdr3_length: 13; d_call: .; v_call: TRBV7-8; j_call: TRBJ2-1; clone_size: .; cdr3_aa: CASRTSPHNEQFF; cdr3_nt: TGTGCCAGCAGGACTAGTCCCCACAATGAGCAGTTCTTC
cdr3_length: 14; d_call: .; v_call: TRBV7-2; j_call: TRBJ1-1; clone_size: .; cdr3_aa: CASSFRGTETEAFF; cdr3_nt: TGTGCCAGCAGCTTTAGGGGCACCGAGACTGAAGCTTTCTTT
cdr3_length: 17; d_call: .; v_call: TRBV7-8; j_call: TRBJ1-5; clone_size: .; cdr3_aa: CASSLVTGDYSNQPQHF; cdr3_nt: TGTGCCAGCAGCTTAGTTACTGGGGATTATAGCAATCAGCCCCAGCATTTT
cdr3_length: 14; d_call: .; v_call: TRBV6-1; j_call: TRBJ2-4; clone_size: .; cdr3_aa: CASSESGRENIQYF; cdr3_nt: TGTGCCAGCAGTGAATCGGGGAGAGAAAACATTCAGTACTTC
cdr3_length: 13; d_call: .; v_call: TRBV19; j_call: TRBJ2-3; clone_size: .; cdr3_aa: CATRWGPTDTQYF; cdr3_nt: TGTGCCACTAGGTGGGGCCCCACAGATACGCAGTATTTT
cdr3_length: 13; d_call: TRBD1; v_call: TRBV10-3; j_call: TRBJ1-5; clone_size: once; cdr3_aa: CAISTGGGQPQHF; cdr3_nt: TGTGCCATCAGTACAGGGGGCGGTCAGCCCCAGCATTTT
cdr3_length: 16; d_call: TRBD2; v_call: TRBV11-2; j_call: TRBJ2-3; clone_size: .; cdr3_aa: CASSTGTSAPTDTQYF; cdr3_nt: TGTGCCAGCAGCACCGGGACTAGCGCTCCCACAGATACGCAGTATTTT
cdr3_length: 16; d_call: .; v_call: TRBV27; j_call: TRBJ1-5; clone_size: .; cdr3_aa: CASSRLTPTSNQPQHF; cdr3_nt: TGTGCCAGCAGTCGATTGACACCTACTAGCAATCAGCCCCAGCATTTT
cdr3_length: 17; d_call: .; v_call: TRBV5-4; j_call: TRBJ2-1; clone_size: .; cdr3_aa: CASSLVGGASSYNEQFF; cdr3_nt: TGTGCCAGCAGCTTGGTGGGCGGGGCTAGCTCCTACAATGAGCAGTTCTTC
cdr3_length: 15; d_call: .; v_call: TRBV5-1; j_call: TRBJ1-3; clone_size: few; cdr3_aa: CASSLEGNSGNTIYF; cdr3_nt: TGCGCCAGCAGCTTGGAGGGAAACTCTGGAAACACCATATATTTT
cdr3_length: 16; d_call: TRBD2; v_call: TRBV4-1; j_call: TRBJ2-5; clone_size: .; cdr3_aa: CASSQPLAGTQETQYF; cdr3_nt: TGCGCCAGCAGTCAGCCACTAGCGGGGACCCAAGAGACCCAGTACTTC
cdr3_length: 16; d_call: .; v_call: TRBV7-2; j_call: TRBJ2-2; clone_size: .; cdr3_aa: CASSPEIVVRTGELFF; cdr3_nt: TGTGCCAGCAGCCCCGAGATAGTAGTGCGGACCGGGGAGCTGTTTTTT
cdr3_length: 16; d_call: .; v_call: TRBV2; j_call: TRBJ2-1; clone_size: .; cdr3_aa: CASEDSAIFSYNEQFF; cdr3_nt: TGTGCCAGCGAGGACTCGGCAATCTTCTCCTACAATGAGCAGTTCTTC
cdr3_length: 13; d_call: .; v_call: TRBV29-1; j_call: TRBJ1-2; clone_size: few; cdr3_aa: CSVARLRPGGYTF; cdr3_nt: TGCAGCGTTGCGAGACTACGCCCGGGAGGCTACACCTTC
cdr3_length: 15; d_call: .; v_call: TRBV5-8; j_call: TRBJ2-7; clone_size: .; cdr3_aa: CASSLGAGSAYEQYF; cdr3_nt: TGTGCCAGCAGCTTGGGTGCGGGCTCGGCCTACGAGCAGTACTTC
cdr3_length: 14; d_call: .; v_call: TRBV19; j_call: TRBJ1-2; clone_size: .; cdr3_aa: CASSFGTANYGYTF; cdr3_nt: TGTGCCAGTAGTTTTGGGACGGCCAACTATGGCTACACCTTC
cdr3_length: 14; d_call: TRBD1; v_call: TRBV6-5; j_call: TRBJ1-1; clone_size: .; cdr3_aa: CASTLDRYNTEAFF; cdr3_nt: TGTGCCAGCACCCTGGACAGGTACAACACTGAAGCTTTCTTT
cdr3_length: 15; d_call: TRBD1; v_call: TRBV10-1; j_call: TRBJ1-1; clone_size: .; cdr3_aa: CASSRSGTGGTEAFF; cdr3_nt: TGCGCCAGCAGCCGATCAGGGACAGGGGGCACTGAAGCTTTCTTT
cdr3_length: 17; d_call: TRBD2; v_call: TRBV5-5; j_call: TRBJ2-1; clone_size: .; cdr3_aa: CASSLFGSSGVYNEQFF; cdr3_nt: TGTGCCAGCAGCTTGTTTGGGTCTAGCGGGGTCTACAATGAGCAGTTCTTC
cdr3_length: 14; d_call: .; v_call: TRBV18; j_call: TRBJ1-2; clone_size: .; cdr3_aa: CASSPPVKEYGYTF; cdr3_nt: TGTGCCAGCTCACCACCTGTGAAGGAATATGGCTACACCTTC
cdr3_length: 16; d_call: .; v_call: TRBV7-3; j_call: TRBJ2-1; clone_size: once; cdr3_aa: CASSLNRADSYNEQFF; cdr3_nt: TGTGCCAGCAGCTTAAATCGGGCCGACTCCTACAATGAGCAGTTCTTC
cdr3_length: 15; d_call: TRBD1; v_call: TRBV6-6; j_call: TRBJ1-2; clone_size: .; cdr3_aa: CASTAGGSTNYGYTF; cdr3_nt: TGTGCCAGCACCGCAGGGGGATCCACTAACTATGGCTACACCTTC